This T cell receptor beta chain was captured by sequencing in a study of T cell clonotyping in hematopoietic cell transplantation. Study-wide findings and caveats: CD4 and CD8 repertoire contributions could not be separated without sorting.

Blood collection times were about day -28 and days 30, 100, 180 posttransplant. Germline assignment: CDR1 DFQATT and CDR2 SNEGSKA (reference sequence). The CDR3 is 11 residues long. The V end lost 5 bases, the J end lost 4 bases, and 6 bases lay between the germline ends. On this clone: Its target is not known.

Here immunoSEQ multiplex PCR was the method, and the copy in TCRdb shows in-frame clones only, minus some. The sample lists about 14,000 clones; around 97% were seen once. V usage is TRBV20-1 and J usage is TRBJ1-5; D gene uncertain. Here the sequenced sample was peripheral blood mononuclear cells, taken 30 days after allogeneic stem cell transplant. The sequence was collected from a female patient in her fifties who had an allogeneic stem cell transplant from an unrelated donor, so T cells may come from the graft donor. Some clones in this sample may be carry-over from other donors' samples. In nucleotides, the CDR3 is TGCAGTGCTGGGTGGAATCAGCCCCAGCATTTT. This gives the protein CSAGWNQPQHF.